Each of the 5 T cell receptor beta chains below was sequenced from the same sample in a study of cytotoxic CD8 clonotypes in ibrutinib-treated CLL. Method: immunoSEQ multiplex PCR; TCRdb's copy keeps in-frame clones and lacks some. The table lists 250,000 to 350,000 clones, around 69% of them singletons. The source material was PBMCs, sampled at disease progression, from a patient treated with ibrutinib. The receptors stem from a human donor with chronic lymphocytic leukemia.

The genes are TRBV6-6 and TRBJ1-2; 10 bases are a match to TRBD1. Germline V gene lookup returns CDR1 MNHNY and CDR2 SVGAGI (reference sequence). The CDR3 is 14 residues long. The J segment lost 8 bases and the V segment lost 6 bases, leaving 9 bases of the junction unmatched. The CDR3 region has the DNA TGTGCCAGCAGAGGACGACAGGGGGCCTTGGGCTACACCTTC. This gives the protein CASRGRQGALGYTF.

This chain links TRBV9 with TRBJ2-7; 8 nucleotides agree with TRBD1. CDR3 size: 15 residues. V shed 4 bases and J 6 bases; nucleotides not matched to a gene: 12. Germline loops: CDR1 SGDLS, CDR2 YYNGEE. The CDR3 sequence: CASSPPDRGDGEQYF. The DNA for the CDR3 is TGTGCCAGCAGCCCTCCCGACAGGGGAGATGGCGAGCAGTACTTC. Full variable domain (missing parts from reference TRBV9 and TRBJ2-7): DSGVTQTPKHLITATGQRVTLRCSPRSGDLSVYWYQQSLDQGLQFLIQYYNGEERAKGNILERFSAQQFPDLHSELNLSSLELGDSALYFCASSPPDRGDGEQYFGPGTRLTVT.

This chain joins TRBV29-1 and TRBJ1-4; no clear D. Germline assignment: CDR1 SQVTM and CDR2 ANQGSEA. Trimming pared 1 base from V and 7 bases from J, leaving 7 bases between. The CDR3 is 12 amino acids. Here the CDR3 DNA reads TGCAGCGTTGAAGGGAATGGTGAAAAACTGTTTTTT. Its protein product is CSVEGNGEKLFF.

The V and J genes are TRBV28 and TRBJ2-5; D may be TRBD1 or TRBD2 (5 bases each). The CDR3 is 12 amino acids. The germline CDR1 and CDR2 sequences are MDHEN and SYDVKM. Trimming removed 6 bases at V and 5 bases at J, with 10 bases between. The CDR3 bases are TGTGCCAGCAGGGGACCGGGGGAGACCCAGTACTTC. Its translation is CASRGPGETQYF.

This clone has just one count. The V gene is TRBV19, the J gene TRBJ2-7, with D perhaps matching TRBD2 (5 bases). In germline, CDR1 is LNHDA, CDR2 SQIVND (reference sequence). Between the trimmed V and J ends, which lost 4 bases and 5 bases, there was a span of 21 bases. There are 16 residues in the CDR3. CDR3 residues: CASSTTTSGRLHEQYF. The CDR3 DNA follows: TGTGCCAGTAGTACCACTACTAGTGGGAGATTGCACGAGCAGTACTTC.